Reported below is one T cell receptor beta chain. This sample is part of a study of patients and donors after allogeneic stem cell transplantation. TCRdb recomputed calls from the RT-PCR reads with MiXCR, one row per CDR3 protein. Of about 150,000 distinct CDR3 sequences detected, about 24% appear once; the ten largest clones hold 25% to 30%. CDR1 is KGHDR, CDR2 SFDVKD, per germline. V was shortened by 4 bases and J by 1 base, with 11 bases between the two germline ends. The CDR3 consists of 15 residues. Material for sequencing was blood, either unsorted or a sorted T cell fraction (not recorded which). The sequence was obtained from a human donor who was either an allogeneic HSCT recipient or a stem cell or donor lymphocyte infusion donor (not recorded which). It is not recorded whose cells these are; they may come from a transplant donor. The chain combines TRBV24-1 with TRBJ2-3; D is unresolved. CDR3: CATSDPGLGTDTQYF. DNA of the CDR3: TGTGCCACCAGTGACCCGGGCCTAGGCACAGATACGCAGTATTTT.